The clone carrying this T cell receptor (beta chain) was seen a few times. The antigen remains unidentified. These data belong to a study of response to subunit inactivated influenza vaccine. Study outcomes and limitations: Authors suggested seasonal influenza vaccinations each recruit few new T cells.

Germline V gives CDR1 SGHAT, CDR2 FQNNGV. This CDR3 comprises 15 residues. Losses at the gene ends were 5 bases for V and 4 bases for J; bases not matched to a gene: 8. TCRdb reprocessed the RT-PCR reads via MiXCR and lists one record per CDR3 protein. The sample lists about 540,000 distinct CDR3 sequences, approximately 20% occurring once. These data also featured in a second study, about T cells expressing NK-cell markers. Per that study: A 5'RACE template switching approach incorporating UMIs was used to make TCR beta cDNA. Underlying the TCR beta repertoires were sorted CD3+CD56+NKG2C+, CD3+CD56+NKG2C- and CD3+CD56-NKG2C+ T cells. A range of about 1.0-7.0% of CD8+ T cells consisted of dominant NKG2C+ clonotypes in 5 or 6 donors.

This sequence was found in a man aged 50 to 60 who received an inactivated influenza vaccine. Here the sequenced sample was CD4+ T cells sorted from PBMCs, taken less than 13 days after vaccination. The rearrangement joins TRBV11-2 to TRBJ1-1; 9 bases fit TRBD1. The CDR3 here is CASSLRTGVLTEAFF. The DNA of the CDR3 is TGTGCCAGCAGCCTGAGGACAGGGGTTCTCACTGAAGCTTTCTTT. The full variable domain, in which reference TRBV11-2 and TRBJ1-1 provide the parts outside the CDR3, is EAGVAQSPRYKIIEKRQSVAFWCNPISGHATLYWYQQILGQGPKLLIQFQNNGVVDDSQLPKDRFSAERLKGVDSTLKIQPAKLEDSAVYLCASSLRTGVLTEAFFGQGTRLTVV.